What follows is one TCR beta chain and its context. Its specificity is unknown. The data were taken from a study of human T cells and chemical hapten exposure. Study summary: There were weekly diphenylcyclopropenone doses to the scalp for patients throughout the roughly 25-week study. Among samples, TCR yields varied mainly because of small differences in pooled library volume.

Sample time point: pre-sensitization, week 0. The sample's treatment: therapeutic diphenylcyclopropenone sensitization with weekly scalp DPC. Alopecia patients, 18 to 70 years old and DPC-suitable, served as donors. General study points: Patch test score was positively correlated with the counts of TCRs that had expanded at PT1.

Via MiXCR, TCRdb re-called the RACE reads, giving one row per CDR3 protein. The profile shows around 380,000 distinct CDR3 sequences, approximately 5% of them singletons. This specimen consisted of whole blood, obtained in connection with sensitization to the hapten diphenylcyclopropenone (DPC). This TCR derives from a woman aged 18-29 years with alopecia areata. Some clones in this sample may be carry-over from other donors' samples.

CDR3 amino acids: CASSYRINSYNSPLHF. The CDR3 coding sequence is TGTGCCAGCAGTTACCGTATTAACTCCTATAATTCACCCCTCCACTTT. J is TRBJ1-6 and V is TRBV6-5, with D hard to call. Between the trimmed V and J ends, which lost 2 bases and 0 bases, there was a span of 8 bases. This CDR3 region has 16 residues. Germline CDR1 is MNHEY and CDR2 is SVGAGI.